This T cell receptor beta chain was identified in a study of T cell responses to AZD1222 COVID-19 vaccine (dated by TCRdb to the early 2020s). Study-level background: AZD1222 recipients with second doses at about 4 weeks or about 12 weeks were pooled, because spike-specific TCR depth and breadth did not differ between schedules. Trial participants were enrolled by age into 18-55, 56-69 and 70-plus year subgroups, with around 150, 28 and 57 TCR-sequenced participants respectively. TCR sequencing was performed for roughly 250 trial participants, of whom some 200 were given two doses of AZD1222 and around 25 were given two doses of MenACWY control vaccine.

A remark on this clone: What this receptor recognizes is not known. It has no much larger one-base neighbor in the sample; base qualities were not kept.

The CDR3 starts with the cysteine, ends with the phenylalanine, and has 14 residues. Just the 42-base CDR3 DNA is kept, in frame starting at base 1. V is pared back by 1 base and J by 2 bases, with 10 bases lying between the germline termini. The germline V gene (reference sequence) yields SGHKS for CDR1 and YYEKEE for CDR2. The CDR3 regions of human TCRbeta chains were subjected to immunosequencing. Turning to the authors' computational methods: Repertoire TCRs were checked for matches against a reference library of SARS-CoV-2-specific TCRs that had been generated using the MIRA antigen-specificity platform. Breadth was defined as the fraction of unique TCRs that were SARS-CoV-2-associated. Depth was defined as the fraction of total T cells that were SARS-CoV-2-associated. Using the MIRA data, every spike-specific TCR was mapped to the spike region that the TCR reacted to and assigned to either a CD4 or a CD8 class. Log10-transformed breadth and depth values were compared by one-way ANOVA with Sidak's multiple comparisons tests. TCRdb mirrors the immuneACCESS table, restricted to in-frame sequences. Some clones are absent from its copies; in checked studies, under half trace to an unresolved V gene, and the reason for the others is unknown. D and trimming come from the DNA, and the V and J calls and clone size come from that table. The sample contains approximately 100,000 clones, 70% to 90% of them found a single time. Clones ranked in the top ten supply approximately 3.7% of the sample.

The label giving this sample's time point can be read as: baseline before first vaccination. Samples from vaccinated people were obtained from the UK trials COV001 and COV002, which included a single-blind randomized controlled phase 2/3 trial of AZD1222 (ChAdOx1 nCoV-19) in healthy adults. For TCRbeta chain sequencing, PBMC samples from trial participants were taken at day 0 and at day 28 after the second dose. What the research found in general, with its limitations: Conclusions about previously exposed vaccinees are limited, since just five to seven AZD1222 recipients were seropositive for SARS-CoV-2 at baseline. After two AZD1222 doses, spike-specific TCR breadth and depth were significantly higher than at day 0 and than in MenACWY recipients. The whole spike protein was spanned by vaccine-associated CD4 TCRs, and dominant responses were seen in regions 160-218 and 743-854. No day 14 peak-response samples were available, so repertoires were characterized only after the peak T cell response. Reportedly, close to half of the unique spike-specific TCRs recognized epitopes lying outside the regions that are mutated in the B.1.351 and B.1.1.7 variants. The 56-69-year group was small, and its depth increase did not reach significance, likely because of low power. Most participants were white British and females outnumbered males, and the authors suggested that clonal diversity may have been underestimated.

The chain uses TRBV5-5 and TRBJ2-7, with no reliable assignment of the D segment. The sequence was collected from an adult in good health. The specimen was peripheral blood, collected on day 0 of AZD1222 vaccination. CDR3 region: CASSLSLYPYEQYF. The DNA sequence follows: TGTGCCAGCAGCTTGTCCCTCTATCCCTACGAGCAGTACTTC.